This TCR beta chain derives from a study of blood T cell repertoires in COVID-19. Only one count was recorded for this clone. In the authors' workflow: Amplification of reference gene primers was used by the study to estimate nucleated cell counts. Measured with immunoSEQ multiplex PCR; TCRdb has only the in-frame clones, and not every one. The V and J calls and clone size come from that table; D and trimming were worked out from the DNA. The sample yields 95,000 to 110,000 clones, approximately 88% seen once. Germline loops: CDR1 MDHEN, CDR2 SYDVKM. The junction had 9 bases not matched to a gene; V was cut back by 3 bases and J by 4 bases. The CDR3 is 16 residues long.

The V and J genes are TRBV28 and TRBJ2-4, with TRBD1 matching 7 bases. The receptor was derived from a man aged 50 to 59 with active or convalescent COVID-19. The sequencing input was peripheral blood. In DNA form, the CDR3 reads TGTGCCAGCAGTTTTTTCGGCCCGGGACAGAAAAACATTCAGTACTTC. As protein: CASSFFGPGQKNIQYF.